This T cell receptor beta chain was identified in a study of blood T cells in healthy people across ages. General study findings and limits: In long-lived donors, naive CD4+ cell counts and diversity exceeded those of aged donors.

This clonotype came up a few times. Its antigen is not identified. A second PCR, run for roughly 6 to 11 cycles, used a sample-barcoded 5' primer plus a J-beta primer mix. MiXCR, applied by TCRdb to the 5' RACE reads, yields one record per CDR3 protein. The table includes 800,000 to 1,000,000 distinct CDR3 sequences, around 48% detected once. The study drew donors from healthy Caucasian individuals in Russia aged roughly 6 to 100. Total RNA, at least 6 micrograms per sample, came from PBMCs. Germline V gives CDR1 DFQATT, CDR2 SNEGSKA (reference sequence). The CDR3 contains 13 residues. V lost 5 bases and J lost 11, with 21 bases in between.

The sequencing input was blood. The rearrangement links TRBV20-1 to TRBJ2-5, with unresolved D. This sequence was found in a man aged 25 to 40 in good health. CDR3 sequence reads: CSARAGGGNEQYF. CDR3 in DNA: TGCAGTGCTCGGGCCGGCGGCGGAAATGAGCAGTACTTC.